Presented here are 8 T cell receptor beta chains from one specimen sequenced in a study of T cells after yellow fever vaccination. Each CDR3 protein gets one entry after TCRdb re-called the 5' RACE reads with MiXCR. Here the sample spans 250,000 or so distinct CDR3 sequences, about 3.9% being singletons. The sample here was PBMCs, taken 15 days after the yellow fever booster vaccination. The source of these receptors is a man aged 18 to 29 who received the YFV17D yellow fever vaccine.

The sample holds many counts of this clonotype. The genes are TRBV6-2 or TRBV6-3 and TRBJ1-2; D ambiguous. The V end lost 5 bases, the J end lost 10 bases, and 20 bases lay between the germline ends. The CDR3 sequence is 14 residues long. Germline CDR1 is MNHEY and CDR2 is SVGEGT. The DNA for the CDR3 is TGTGCCAGCAGTACCAGTCCCCCGGCCAAGAACTACACCTTC. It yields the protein CASSTSPPAKNYTF.

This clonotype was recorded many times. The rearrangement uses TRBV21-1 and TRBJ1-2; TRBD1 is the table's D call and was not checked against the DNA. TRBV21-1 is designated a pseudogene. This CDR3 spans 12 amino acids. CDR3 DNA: TGTGCCAGCAGCGCCCGACAGGGTTGCTACACCTTC. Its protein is CASSARQGCYTF.

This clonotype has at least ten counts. CDR3 nucleotide sequence: TGTGCCAGCAGTTGGGGGACTAGCGGGGAAGAGACCCAGTACTTC. Translating it yields CASSWGTSGEETQYF. V is TRBV6-5 and J is TRBJ2-5; the match to TRBD2 covers 13 bases. Per the germline V gene, CDR1 is MNHEY and CDR2 is SVGAGI. The CDR3 has 15 amino acids. The trim removed 4 bases at V and 3 bases at J, leaving 2 bases unmatched.

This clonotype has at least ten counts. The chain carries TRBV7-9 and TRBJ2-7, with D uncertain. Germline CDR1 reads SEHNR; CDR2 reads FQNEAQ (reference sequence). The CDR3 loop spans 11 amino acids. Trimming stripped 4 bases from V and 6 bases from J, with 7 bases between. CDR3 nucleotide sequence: TGTGCCAGCAGCTATATGGGCGAGCAGTACTTC. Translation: CASSYMGEQYF.

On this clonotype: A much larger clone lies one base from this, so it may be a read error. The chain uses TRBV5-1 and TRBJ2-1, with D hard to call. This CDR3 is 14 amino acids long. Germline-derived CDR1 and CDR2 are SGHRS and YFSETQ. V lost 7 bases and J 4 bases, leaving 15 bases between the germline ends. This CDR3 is CASLHWEFYNEQFF. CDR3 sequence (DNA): TGCGCCAGCCTACACTGGGAATTTTACAATGAGCAGTTCTTC.

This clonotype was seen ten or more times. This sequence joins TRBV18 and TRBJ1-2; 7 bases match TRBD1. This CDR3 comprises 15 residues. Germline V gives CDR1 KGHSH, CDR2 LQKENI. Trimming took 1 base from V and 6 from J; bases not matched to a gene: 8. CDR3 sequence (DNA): TGTGCCAGCTCACCACTAGAGGGAGACAGGGATGGCTACACCTTC. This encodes CASSPLEGDRDGYTF.

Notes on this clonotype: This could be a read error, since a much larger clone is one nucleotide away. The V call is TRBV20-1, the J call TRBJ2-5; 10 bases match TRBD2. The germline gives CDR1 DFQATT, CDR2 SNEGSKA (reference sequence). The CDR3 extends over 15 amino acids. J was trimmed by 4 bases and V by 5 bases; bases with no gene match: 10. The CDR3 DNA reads TGCAGTGCTGATTCCGGGACTAGCGCATCAGAGACCCAGTACTTC. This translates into CSADSGTSASETQYF.

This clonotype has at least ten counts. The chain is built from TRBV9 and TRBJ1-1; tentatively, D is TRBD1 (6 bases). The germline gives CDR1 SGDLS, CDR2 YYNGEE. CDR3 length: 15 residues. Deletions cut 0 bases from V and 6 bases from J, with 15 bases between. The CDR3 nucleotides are TGTGCCAGCAGCGTAGGGGGACACATTGGGGCTGAAGCTTTCTTT. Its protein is CASSVGGHIGAEAFF.